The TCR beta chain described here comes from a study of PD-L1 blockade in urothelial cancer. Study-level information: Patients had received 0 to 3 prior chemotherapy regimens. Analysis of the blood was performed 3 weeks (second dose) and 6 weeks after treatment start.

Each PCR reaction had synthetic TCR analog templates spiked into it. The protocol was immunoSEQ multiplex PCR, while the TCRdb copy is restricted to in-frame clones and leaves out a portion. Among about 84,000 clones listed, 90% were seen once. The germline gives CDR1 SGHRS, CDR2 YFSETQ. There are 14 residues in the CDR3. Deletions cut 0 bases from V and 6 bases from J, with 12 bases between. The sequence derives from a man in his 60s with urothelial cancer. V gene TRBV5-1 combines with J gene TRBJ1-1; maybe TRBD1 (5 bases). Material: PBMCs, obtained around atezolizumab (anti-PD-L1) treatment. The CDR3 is CASSLDPEGAEAFF. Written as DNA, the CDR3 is TGCGCCAGCAGCTTGGACCCGGAAGGGGCTGAAGCTTTCTTT.